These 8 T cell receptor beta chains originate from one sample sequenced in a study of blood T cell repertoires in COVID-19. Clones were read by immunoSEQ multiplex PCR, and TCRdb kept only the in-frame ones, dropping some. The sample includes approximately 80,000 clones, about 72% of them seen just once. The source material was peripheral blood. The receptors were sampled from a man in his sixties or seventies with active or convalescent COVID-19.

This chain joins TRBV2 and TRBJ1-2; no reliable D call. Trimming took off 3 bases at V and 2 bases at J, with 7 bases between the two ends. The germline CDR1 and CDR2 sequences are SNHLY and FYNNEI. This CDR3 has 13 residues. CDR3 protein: CASSETPNYGYTF. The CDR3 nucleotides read TGTGCCAGCAGTGAGACACCGAACTATGGCTACACCTTC.

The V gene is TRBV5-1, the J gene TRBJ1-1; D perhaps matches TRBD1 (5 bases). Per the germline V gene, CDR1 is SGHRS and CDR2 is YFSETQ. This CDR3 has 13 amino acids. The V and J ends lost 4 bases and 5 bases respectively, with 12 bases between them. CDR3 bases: TGCGCCAGCAGCCTTTGGGGGAGGACTGAAGCTTTCTTT. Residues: CASSLWGRTEAFF. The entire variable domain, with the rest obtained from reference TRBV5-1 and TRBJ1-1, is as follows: KAGVTQTPRYLIKTRGQQVTLSCSPISGHRSVSWYQQTPGQGLQFLFEYFSETQRNKGNFPGRFSGRQFSNSRSEMNVSTLELGDSALYLCASSLWGRTEAFFGQGTRLTVV.

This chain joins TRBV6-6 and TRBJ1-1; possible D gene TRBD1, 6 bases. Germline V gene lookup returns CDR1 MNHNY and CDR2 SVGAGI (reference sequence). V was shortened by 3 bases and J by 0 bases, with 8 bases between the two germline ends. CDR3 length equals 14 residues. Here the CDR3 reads CASSYGQLNTEAFF. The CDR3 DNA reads TGTGCCAGCAGTTATGGACAGTTGAACACTGAAGCTTTCTTT.

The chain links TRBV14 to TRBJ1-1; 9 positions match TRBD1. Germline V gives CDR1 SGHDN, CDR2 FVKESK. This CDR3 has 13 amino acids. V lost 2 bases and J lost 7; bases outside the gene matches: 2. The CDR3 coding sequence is TGTGCCAGCAGCCAACCGGGACAGGGTGAAGCTTTCTTT. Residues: CASSQPGQGEAFF.

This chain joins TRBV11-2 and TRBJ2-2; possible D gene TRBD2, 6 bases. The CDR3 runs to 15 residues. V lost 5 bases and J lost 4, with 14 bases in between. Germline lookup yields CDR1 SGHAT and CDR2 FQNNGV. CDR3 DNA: TGTGCCAGCAGCGCGGCTAGCGTAGTCACCGGGGAGCTGTTTTTT. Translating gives CASSAASVVTGELFF.

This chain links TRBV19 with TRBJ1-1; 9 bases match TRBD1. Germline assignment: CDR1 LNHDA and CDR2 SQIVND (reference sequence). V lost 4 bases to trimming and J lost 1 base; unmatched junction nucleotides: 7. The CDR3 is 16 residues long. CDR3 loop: CASSNTGGGWNTEAFF. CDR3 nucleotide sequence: TGTGCCAGTAGTAACACAGGGGGCGGATGGAACACTGAAGCTTTCTTT.

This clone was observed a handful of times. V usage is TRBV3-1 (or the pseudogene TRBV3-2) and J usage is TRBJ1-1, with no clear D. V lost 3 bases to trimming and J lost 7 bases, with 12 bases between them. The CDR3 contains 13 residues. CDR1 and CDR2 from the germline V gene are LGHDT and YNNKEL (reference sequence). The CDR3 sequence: CASSHNTGYEAFF. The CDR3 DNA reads TGTGCCAGCAGCCACAACACCGGGTATGAAGCTTTCTTT.

The CDR3 DNA reads as TGTGCCAGCAGACAGATGGTAGGCAATCAGCCCCAGCATTTT. This gives the protein CASRQMVGNQPQHF. The V and J genes are TRBV2 and TRBJ1-5; D not certain. The CDR3 extends over 14 amino acids. In germline, CDR1 is SNHLY, CDR2 FYNNEI. V lost 6 bases to trimming and J lost 2 bases, with 11 bases between them.